The clone carrying this TCR beta chain was recorded at least ten times. Its target is unknown. The record originates from a study of identical twins. V was clipped by 1 base and J by 1 base, with 11 bases between them. The germline V gene encodes CDR1 LGHDT and CDR2 YNNKEL (reference sequence). The length of the CDR3 is 15 residues. Unique molecular identifiers were present on the cDNA, which also gained a universal primer site by template switching. TCRdb passed the 5' RACE reads through MiXCR, listing each CDR3 protein once. The sample shows around 490,000 distinct CDR3 sequences, over 11% of them seen only once. General study points: The study based its conclusions on cross-sectional statistical analysis and did not follow the same donors.

These data were likewise used in another study, on yellow fever vaccine responses in identical twins.

This chain links TRBV3-1 with TRBJ2-7; D is possibly TRBD1 (6 bases). The material sequenced was CD4+ T cells sorted from blood. This TCR was sampled from a woman aged 18-29 years in good health. Written as DNA, the CDR3 is TGTGCCAGCAGCCAAGTGGGGACACCATCCTACGAGCAGTACTTC. This translates into CASSQVGTPSYEQYF.